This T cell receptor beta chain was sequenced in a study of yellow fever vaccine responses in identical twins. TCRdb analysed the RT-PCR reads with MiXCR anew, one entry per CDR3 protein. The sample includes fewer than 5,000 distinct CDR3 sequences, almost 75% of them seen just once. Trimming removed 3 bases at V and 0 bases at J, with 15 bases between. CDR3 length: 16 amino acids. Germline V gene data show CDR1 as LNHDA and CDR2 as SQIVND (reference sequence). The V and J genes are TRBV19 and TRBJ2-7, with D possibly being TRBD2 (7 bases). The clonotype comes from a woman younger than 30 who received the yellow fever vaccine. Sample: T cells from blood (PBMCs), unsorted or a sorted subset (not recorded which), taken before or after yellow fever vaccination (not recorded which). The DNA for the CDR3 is TGTGCCAGTAGTATTCCCGGACTAGGGGGCTCCTACGAGCAGTACTTC. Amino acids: CASSIPGLGGSYEQYF.